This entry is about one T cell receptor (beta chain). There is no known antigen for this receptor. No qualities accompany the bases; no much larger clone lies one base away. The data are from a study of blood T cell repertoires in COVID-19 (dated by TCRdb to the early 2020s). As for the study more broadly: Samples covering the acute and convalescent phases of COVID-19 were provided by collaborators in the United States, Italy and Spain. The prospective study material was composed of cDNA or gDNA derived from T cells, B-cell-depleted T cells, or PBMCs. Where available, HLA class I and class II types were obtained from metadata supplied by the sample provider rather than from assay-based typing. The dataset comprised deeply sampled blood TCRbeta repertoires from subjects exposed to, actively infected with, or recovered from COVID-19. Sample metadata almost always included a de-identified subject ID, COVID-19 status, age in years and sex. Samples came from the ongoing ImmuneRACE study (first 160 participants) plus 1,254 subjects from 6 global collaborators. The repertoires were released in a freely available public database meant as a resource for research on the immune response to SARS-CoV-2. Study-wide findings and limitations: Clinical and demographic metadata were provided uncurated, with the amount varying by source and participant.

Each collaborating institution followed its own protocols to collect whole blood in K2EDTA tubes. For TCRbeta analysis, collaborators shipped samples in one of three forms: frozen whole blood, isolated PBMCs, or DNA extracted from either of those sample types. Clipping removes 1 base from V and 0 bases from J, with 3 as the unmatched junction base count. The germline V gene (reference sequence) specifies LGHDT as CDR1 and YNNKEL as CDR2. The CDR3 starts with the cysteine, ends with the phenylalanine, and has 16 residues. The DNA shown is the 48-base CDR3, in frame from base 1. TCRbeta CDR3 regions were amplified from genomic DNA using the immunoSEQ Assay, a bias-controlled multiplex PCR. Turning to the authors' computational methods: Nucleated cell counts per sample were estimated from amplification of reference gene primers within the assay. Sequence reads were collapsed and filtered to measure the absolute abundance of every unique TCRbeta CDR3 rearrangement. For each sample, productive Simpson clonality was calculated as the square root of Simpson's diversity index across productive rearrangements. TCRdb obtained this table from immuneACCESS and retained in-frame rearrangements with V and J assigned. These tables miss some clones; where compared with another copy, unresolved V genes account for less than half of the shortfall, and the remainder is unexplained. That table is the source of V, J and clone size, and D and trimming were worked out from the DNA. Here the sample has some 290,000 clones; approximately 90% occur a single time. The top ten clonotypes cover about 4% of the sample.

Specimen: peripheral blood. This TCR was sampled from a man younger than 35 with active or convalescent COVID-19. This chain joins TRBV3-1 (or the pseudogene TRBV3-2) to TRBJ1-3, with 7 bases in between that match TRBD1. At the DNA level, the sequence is TGTGCCAGCAGCCAAGTAGGGGACAGCTCTGGAAACACCATATATTTT. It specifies CASSQVGDSSGNTIYF.